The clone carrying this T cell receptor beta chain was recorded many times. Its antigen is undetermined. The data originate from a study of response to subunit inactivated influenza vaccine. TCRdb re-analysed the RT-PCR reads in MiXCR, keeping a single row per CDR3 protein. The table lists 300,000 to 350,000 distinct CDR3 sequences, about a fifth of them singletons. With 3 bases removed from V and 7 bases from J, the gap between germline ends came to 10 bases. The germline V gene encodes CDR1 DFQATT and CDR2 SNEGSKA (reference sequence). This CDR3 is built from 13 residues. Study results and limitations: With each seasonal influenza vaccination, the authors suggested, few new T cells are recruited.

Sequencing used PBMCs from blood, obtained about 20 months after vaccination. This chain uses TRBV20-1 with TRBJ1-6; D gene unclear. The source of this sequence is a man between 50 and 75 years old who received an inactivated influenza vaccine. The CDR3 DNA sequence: TGCAGTGCTAGGGCTACTAGCAATTCACCCCTCCACTTT. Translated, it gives CSARATSNSPLHF.